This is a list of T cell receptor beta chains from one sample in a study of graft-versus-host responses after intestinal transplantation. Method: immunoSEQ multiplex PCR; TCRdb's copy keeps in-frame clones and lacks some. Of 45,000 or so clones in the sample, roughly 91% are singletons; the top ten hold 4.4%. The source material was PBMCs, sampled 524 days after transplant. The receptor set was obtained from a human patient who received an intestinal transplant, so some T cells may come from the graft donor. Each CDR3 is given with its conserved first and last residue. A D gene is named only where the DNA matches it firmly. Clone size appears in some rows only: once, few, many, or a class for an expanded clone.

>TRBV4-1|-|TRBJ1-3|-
CASSQDARRGNTIYF
TGCGCCAGCAGCCAGGACGCCCGCAGAGGAAACACCATATATTTT
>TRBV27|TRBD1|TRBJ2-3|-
CASSLDRGIDTQYF
TGTGCCAGCAGTTTAGACAGGGGGATTGATACGCAGTATTTT
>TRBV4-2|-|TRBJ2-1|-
CASRGGRRDNEQFF
TGTGCCAGCAGGGGGGGGCGCAGGGACAATGAGCAGTTCTTC
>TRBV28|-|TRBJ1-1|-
CASSFGNIYTEAFF
TGTGCCAGCAGTTTTGGCAATATCTACACTGAAGCTTTCTTT
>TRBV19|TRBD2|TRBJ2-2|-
CASSIATSGFYTGELFF
TGTGCCAGTAGTATCGCGACTAGCGGTTTTTACACCGGGGAGCTGTTTTTT
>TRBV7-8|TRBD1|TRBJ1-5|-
CASSPGQGTNQPQHF
TGTGCCAGCAGCCCAGGACAGGGTACCAATCAGCCCCAGCATTTT
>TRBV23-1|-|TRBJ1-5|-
CASSQSGDTQYSNQPQHF
TGCGCCAGCAGTCAATCGGGGGACACGCAGTATAGCAATCAGCCCCAGCATTTT
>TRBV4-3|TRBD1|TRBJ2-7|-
CASSHLTGAYEQYF
TGCGCCAGCAGCCACCTGACAGGGGCCTACGAGCAGTACTTC
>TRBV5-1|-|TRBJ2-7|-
CASSLGANYEQYF
TGCGCCAGCAGCTTGGGGGCCAACTACGAGCAGTACTTC
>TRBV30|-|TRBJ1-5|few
CAWGGGAGTDQPQHF
TGTGCCTGGGGGGGAGGGGCAGGTACCGATCAGCCCCAGCATTTT
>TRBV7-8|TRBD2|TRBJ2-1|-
CASSLSGGSSYNEQFF
TGTGCCAGCAGCTTATCTGGCGGGAGCTCCTACAATGAGCAGTTCTTC
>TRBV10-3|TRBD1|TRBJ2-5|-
CAISDSGQGRGETQYF
TGTGCCATCAGTGACTCCGGACAGGGGCGAGGGGAGACCCAGTACTTC
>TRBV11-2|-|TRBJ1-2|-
CASSLGLTPNYGYTF
TGTGCCAGCAGCTTAGGTTTGACACCTAACTATGGCTACACCTTC
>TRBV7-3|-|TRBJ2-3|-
CASSGSGTNTQYF
TGTGCCAGCAGCGGCTCCGGGACAAATACGCAGTATTTT
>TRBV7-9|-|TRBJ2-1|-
CASSLEGSHNEQFF
TGTGCCAGCAGCTTAGAAGGGAGTCACAATGAGCAGTTCTTC
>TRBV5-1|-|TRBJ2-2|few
CASSLADKNTGELFF
TGCGCCAGCAGCTTGGCCGACAAGAACACCGGGGAGCTGTTTTTT
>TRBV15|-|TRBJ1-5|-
CATSRERGRWPQHF
TGTGCCACCAGCAGAGAAAGGGGGAGGTGGCCCCAGCATTTT
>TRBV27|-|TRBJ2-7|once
CASSPNPGLAYEQYF
TGTGCCAGCAGTCCAAACCCGGGATTGGCCTACGAGCAGTACTTC
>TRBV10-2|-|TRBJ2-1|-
CASSVSGDKQFF
TGCGCCAGCAGTGTGTCCGGGGATAAGCAGTTCTTC
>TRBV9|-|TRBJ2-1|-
CASSVSSEQFF
TGTGCCAGCAGCGTAAGTAGTGAGCAGTTCTTC
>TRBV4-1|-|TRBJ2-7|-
CASSQDVGRPYEQYF
TGCGCCAGCAGCCAAGACGTGGGGCGGCCCTACGAGCAGTACTTC
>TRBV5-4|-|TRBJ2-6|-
CASSLDVGDGANVLTF
TGTGCCAGCAGCTTGGATGTCGGCGACGGGGCCAACGTCCTGACTTTC
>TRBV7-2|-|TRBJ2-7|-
CASSLARDISYEQYF
TGTGCCAGCAGCTTAGCCCGGGACATTTCCTACGAGCAGTACTTC
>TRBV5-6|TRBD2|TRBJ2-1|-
CASTPTPGLAEPSYNEQFF
TGTGCCAGCACCCCAACGCCGGGACTAGCGGAGCCCTCCTACAATGAGCAGTTCTTC
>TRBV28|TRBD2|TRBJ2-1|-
CASSLLAGGYNEQFF
TGTGCCAGCAGTTTACTAGCGGGAGGGTACAATGAGCAGTTCTTC
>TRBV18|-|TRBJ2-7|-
CASSPLPTGKGSAGVYEQYF
TGTGCCAGCTCACCCCTCCCGACAGGGAAGGGTTCAGCGGGAGTTTACGAGCAGTACTTC
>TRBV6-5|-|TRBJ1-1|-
CASSYSRGGTEAFF
TGTGCCAGCAGTTACTCGAGAGGGGGCACTGAAGCTTTCTTT
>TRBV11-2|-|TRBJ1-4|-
CASSLGGGINEKLFF
TGTGCCAGCAGCCTCGGAGGGGGGATCAATGAAAAACTGTTTTTT
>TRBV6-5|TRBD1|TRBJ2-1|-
CASSYRTGGGEQFF
TGTGCCAGCAGTTACAGGACAGGGGGGGGTGAGCAGTTCTTC
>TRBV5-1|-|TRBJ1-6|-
CASSFIDRQKSPLHF
TGCGCCAGCAGCTTTATCGACCGTCAAAAGTCACCCCTCCACTTT
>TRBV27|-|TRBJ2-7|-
CASSSAGIYEQYF
TGTGCCAGCAGTTCGGCGGGCATATACGAGCAGTACTTC
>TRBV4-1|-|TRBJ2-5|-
CASSRQPQETQYF
TGCGCCAGCAGTCGGCAGCCCCAAGAGACCCAGTACTTC
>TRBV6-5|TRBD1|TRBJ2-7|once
CASSVRDRGTEQYF
TGTGCCAGCAGTGTCCGAGACAGGGGTACCGAGCAGTACTTC
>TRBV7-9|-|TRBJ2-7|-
CASSRALSYEQYF
TGTGCCAGCAGCCGAGCACTCTCCTACGAGCAGTACTTC
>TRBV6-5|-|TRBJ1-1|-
CASSPIGTEAFF
TGTGCCAGCAGTCCTATCGGGACTGAAGCTTTCTTT
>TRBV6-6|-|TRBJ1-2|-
CASSYSGIGYTF
TGTGCCAGCAGTTACTCTGGGATCGGCTACACCTTC
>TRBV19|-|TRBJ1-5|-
CASSYTVYSNQPQHF
TGTGCCAGTAGTTATACCGTATATAGCAATCAGCCCCAGCATTTT
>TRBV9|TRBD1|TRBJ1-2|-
CASSVGQGPNYGYTF
TGTGCCAGCAGCGTTGGACAGGGCCCTAACTATGGCTACACCTTC
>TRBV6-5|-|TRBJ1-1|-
CASSYSTASTTEAFF
TGTGCCAGCAGTTACTCGACAGCTTCCACCACTGAAGCTTTCTTT
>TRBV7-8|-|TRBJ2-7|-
CASSSQAAGEQYF
TGTGCCAGCAGCTCACAGGCTGCGGGGGAGCAGTACTTC
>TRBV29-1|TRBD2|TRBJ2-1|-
CSVPTGTSAYNEQFF
TGCAGCGTTCCTACCGGGACTAGCGCCTACAATGAGCAGTTCTTC
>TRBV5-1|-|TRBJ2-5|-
CASSIREAGWGETQYF
TGCGCCAGCAGTATAAGGGAGGCTGGCTGGGGGGAGACCCAGTACTTC
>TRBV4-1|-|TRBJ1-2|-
CASSQDGRFYGYTF
TGCGCCAGCAGCCAAGATGGGCGGTTCTATGGCTACACCTTC
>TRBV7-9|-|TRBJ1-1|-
CASSLDRAAGTEAFF
TGTGCCAGCAGCTTAGATCGGGCAGCGGGCACTGAAGCTTTCTTT
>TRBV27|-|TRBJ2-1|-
CASSFSVSRPGEQFF
TGTGCCAGCAGTTTTAGCGTCTCACGTCCCGGGGAGCAGTTCTTC
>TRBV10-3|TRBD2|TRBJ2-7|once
CAISGPPGLASYEQYF
TGTGCCATCAGTGGGCCCCCGGGACTAGCATCCTACGAGCAGTACTTC
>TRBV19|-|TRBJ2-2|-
CASSIGRNTGELFF
TGTGCCAGTAGTATCGGCAGGAACACCGGGGAGCTGTTTTTT
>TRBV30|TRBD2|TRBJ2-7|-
CAWSRTSGSRGEQYF
TGTGCCTGGAGTCGGACTAGCGGGAGTCGAGGAGAGCAGTACTTC
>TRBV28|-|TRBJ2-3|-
CASSLIGQPSSTDTQYF
TGTGCCAGCAGTTTAATCGGACAGCCTTCTAGCACAGATACGCAGTATTTT
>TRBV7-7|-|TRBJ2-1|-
CASSLGAALNNEQFF
TGTGCTAGCAGCTTGGGAGCGGCCTTAAACAATGAGCAGTTCTTC
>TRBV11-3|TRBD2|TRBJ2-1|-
CASTSSGGDEQFF
TGTGCCAGCACCTCATCCGGGGGGGATGAGCAGTTCTTC